This T cell receptor (beta chain) is drawn from a study of blood T cells in healthy people across ages. General study results and limits: Calculation of diversity from one million T cells yielded estimates considered to be underestimates. With donor CMV status unknown, expanded clonotype changes were possibly confounded.

Alongside a J-beta primer mix, a sample-barcoded 5' primer served in a second PCR lasting 7 to 11 cycles. Each CDR3 protein is one row after TCRdb ran MiXCR on the 5' RACE reads. The table lists hundreds of thousands of distinct CDR3 sequences, roughly 60% of them singletons, with over 20% in the top ten. Only one count was recorded for this clonotype. Its antigen is undetermined. The receptor was isolated from a man aged 25 to 45 in good health. Material for sequencing was blood.

Here the CDR3 reads CSAVLAGGTDTQYF. The CDR3, as DNA: TGCAGTGCTGTACTAGCGGGGGGCACAGATACGCAGTATTTT. The V gene is TRBV20-1, the J gene TRBJ2-3; 11 bases match TRBD2. Germline CDR1 is DFQATT and CDR2 is SNEGSKA (reference sequence). The CDR3 spans 14 residues. Germline trimming cut 5 bases from V and 1 base from J; bases unmatched to any gene: 2.